This record concerns one TCR beta chain sequence. The antigen is undetermined. The cDNA had a unique molecular identifier and a template-switch universal primer site. TCRdb reprocessed the 5' RACE reads with MiXCR, giving one entry per CDR3 protein. The table shows about 340,000 distinct CDR3 sequences, with 9% to 15% occurring only once. The source of the sample is a study of identical twins. V was clipped by 5 bases and J by 1 base; unmatched bases: 8. The CDR3 contains 16 residues. Germline CDR1 SGHVS, CDR2 FNYEAQ. Findings of the study overall: Alpha sequences out of frame and shared by twins had excess low generation probability. Memory repertoires showed no such pattern, whereas abundant cord blood beta clonotypes carried fewer insertions.

The sample was also reused in another study, on yellow fever vaccine responses in identical twins. Per that study: Vaccine T cell responses of twins reportedly seemed partly convergent and partly personalized.

What was sequenced was CD8+ T cells sorted from blood. The TCR originated in a woman younger than 35 in good health. This chain uses TRBV7-6 with TRBJ2-1, with TRBD2 matching 7 bases. The CDR3 DNA reads TGTGCCAGCAGCAAAACCGAGCGGGATTCCTACAATGAGCAGTTCTTC. Translating it yields CASSKTERDSYNEQFF.